This TCR beta chain was recorded in a study of beta chain features in type 1 diabetes. Whole-study results and caveats: Within each of all four CD4+ subsets, Type 1 diabetes patients had TCRB CDR3s that were moderately but significantly shorter. There were fewer insertions and more deletions at the VDJ junctions of type 1 diabetes patients. In comparison with healthy donors, patients had naive, central memory and Treg TCRB repertoires that appeared more similar.

Expressed TCRB transcripts were sequenced because the entire RNA isolate underwent reverse transcription. The assay was immunoSEQ multiplex PCR, and TCRdb's table has in-frame clones only and misses some. The sample holds almost 350,000 clones; around 9% are singletons and the top ten take roughly 1%. It was via CD45RO/CCR7/CD25/CD127/CD95/CD27 that CD4+ naive, central memory, regulatory and stem cell-like memory cells were sorted. In the case of this clone: The antigen is not known. It is unclear where the CDR3 begins or ends on the DNA, so no DNA is shown, and the CDR3 is as TCRdb lists it.

The CDR3 is made up of 11 amino acids, end residues included. The germline CDR1 and CDR2 sequences are MDHEN and SYDVKM. The specimen sequenced was central memory CD4+ T cells from blood. The gene calls are TRBV28 and TRBJ1-2; the table's D gene call, TRBD1, was not cross checked with the DNA. The sequence was obtained from a man aged 30-40 years with type 1 diabetes. The CDR3 here is CASSFATGTTF.